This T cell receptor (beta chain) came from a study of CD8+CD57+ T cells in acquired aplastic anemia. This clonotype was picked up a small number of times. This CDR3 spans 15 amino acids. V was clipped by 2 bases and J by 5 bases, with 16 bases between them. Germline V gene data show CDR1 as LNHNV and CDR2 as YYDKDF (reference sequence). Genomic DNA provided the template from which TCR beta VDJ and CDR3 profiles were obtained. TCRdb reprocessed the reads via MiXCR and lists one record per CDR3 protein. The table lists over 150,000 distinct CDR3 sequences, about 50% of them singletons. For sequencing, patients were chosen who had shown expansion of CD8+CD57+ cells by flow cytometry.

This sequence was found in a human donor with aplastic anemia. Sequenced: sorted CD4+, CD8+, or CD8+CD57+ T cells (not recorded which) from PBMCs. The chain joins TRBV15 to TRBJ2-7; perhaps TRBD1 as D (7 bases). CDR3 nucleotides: TGTGCCACCAGCAGATTCGAGGCGGGACAGAACGAGCAGTACTTC. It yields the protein CATSRFEAGQNEQYF.